This TCR beta chain was profiled in a study of T cells after yellow fever vaccination (dated by TCRdb to between 2018 and 2021). With respect to the entire study: The SMART-Seq v4 Ultra Low Input RNA kit was used to prepare libraries from fractions with low cell numbers. To follow T-cell clones before and after both primary and booster YFV17D yellow fever vaccination, bulk TCR alpha and beta repertoires underwent longitudinal sequencing. Two healthy male donors made up the cohort, one aged 18 to 29 years and the other aged 30 to 39 years. Blood samples were taken at several timepoints before and after primary and secondary immunization, and bulk PBMC replicates and cell subsets were isolated. Here is what the overall study found, with its caveats: Computational filtering was needed because FACS-sorted repertoires could contain abundant contaminating clonotypes from the bulk population. Compared with the primary T-cell response, the secondary T-cell response was faster but weaker, reaching its peak on day 5 rather than on day 15. Because only a couple of donors were included in the study, the extent to which the findings can be generalized is limited. A small fraction of clonotypes showed up in both the CD4 and CD8 compartments, probably as a result of convergent recombination. After the booster, most clones that had expanded after primary vaccination were detected again (about 95% of CD4 and 88% of CD8), suggesting broad maintenance of memory.

TCR cDNA was synthesized by 5'RACE template switching, which introduced a universal primer site and unique molecular identifiers. cDNA synthesis was primed from both the TCR alpha and TCR beta constant segments. Two PCR steps were used to amplify libraries, with sample barcodes and sequencing adapters being added in the second step. Sequencing of libraries was done on Illumina HiSeq 2500 (2x100 bp) or NovaSeq (2x150 bp). In the authors' own workflow: MIGEC was used to demultiplex reads and collapse the reads into UMI consensus sequences, and MiXCR was used for V(D)J alignment. Vaccine-responding clonotypes were defined with edgeR using replicate PBMC samples, requiring FDR below 0.01 and a log2 fold change above 5 up to day 15. Each bulk clonotype received a CD4 or CD8 identity based on whether the sequenced CD4 or CD8 repertoire contained that clonotype at higher abundance. The public reads were run again by TCRdb, first through fastp at Q25 and then through MiXCR, and only productive beta chains were kept. Merged by CDR3 protein, the rows form single entries marked with the most common genes and DNA. These V and J calls derive from TCRdb rather than the authors' analysis. The sample table records some 130,000 distinct CDR3 sequences; under 8% of these occur just once. Of the sample, more than 0.6% falls within the top ten clones.

This clonotype was detected many times. Its antigen specificity is not known. The input lacks base qualities; no much larger clone sits a single base away. Counted from cysteine to phenylalanine, this CDR3 has 17 amino acids. Left in the record is the CDR3 DNA by itself, 51 bases read in frame from the first base. The germline V gene provides CDR1 SGHVS and CDR2 FQNEAQ. V is cut back by 5 bases and J by 3 bases, with 7 bases in the junction unmatched. Per the publication, the treatment or condition label means: live attenuated yellow fever vaccine strain. A standard Ficoll-Paque protocol was used to isolate PBMCs from peripheral blood. CD4 and CD8 T-cell fractions were isolated with Dynabeads CD4 and CD8 positive selection kits. TriZol was used to extract RNA from bulk PBMCs, from CD4 and CD8 fractions, and from dextramer-positive and dextramer-negative fractions.

The sequence came from a man between 25 and 39 years old who received the YFV17D yellow fever vaccine. The sample consisted of CD4+ T cells sorted from PBMCs, taken 10 days after the yellow fever booster vaccination. Recombination connected TRBV7-8 to TRBJ2-1, with 13 middle bases fitting TRBD2. Read as DNA, the sequence is TGTGCCAGCAGCCGGAGAGGGACTAGCGGGAACTACAATGAGCAGTTCTTC. Translated, it gives CASSRRGTSGNYNEQFF.